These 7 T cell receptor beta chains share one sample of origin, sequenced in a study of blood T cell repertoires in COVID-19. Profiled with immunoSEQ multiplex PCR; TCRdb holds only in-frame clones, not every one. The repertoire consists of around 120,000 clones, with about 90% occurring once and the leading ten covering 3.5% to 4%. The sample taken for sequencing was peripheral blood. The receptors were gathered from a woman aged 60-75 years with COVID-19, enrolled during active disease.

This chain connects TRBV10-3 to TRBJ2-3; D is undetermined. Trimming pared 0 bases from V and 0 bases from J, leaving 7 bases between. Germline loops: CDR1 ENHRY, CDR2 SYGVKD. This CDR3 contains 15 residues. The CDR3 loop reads CAISESSGSTDTQYF. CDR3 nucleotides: TGTGCCATCAGTGAGTCATCCGGGAGCACAGATACGCAGTATTTT.

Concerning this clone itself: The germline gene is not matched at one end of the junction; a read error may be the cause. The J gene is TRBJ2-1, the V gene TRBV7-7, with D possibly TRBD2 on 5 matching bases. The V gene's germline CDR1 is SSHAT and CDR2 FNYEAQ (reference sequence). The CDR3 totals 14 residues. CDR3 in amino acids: CASSQTGTGNEQFF. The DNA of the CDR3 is TGTGCTAGCAGTCAAACGGGAACGGGCAATGAGCAGTTCTTC.

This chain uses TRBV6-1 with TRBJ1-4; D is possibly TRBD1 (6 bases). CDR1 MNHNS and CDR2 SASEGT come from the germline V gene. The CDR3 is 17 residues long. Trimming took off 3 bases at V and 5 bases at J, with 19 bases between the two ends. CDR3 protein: CASSEISGGALNEKLFF. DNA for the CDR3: TGTGCCAGCAGTGAGATTTCGGGGGGCGCATTAAATGAAAAACTGTTTTTT.

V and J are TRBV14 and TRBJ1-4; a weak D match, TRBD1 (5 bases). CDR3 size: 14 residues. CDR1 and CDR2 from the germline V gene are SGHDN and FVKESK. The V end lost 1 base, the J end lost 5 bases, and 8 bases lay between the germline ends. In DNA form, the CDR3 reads TGTGCCAGCAGCCAAGGTAAGGGGAATGAAAAACTGTTTTTT. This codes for CASSQGKGNEKLFF.

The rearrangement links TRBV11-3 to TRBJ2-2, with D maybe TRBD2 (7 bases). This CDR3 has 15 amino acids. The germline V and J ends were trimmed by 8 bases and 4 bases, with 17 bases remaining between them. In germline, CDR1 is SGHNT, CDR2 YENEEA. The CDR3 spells CASSPGGQGTGELFF. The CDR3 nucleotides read TGTGCCAGCTCGCCCGGGGGGCAAGGCACCGGGGAGCTGTTTTTT.

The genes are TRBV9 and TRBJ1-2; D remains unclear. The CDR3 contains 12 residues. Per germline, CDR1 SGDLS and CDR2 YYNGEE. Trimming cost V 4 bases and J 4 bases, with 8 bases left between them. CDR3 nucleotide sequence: TGTGCCAGCAGCTTAGGACTCTATGGCTACACCTTC. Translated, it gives CASSLGLYGYTF.

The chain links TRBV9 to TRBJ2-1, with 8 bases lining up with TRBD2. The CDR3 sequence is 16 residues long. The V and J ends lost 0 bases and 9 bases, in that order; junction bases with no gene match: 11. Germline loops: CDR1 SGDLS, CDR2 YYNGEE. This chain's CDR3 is CASSVDAGGAWAEQFF. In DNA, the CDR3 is TGTGCCAGCAGCGTAGACGCCGGGGGGGCCTGGGCTGAGCAGTTCTTC.